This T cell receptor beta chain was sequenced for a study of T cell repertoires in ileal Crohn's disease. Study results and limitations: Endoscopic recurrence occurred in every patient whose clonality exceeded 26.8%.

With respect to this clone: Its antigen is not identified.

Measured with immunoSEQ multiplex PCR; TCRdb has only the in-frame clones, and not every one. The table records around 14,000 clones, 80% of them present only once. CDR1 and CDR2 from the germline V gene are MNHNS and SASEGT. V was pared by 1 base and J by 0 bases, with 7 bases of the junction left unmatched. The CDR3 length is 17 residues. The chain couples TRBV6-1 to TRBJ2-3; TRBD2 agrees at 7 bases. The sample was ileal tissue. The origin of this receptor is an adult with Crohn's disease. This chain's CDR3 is CASSEVGGSVSTDTQYF. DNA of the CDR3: TGTGCCAGCAGTGAAGTAGGCGGGAGTGTCAGCACAGATACGCAGTATTTT.